These 26 T cell receptor beta chains came from one sample sequenced in a study of blood T cell repertoires in COVID-19. Libraries were prepared by immunoSEQ multiplex PCR; TCRdb keeps only in-frame clonotypes and omits some of them. The top ten clones hold 2% to 2.5% of a sample with about 390,000 clones, approximately 87% of them seen once. Sequenced input: peripheral blood. The source of these receptors is a woman aged 55-70 years with COVID-19, enrolled during active disease.

This clone was recorded a few times. At the DNA level, this CDR3 is encoded by other sequences in the same sample as well. The chain uses TRBV6-5 and TRBJ1-1, with unresolved D. The germline V gene encodes CDR1 MNHEY and CDR2 SVGAGI. The CDR3 is made up of 13 amino acids. Trimming removed 5 bases from V and 0 bases from J, with 7 bases in between. CDR3 DNA: TGTGCCAGCAGTCTGACATTGAACACTGAAGCTTTCTTT. This sequence encodes CASSLTLNTEAFF.

The CDR3 DNA reads TGTGCCACCAGCCCCCGAGGCTTGGGGGCCAACGTCCTGACTTTC. This sequence encodes CATSPRGLGANVLTF. The J gene is TRBJ2-6, the V gene TRBV15; D gene unclear. The CDR3 has 15 amino acids. The V and J ends lost 5 bases and 4 bases respectively, with 12 bases between them. The germline gives CDR1 LNHNV, CDR2 YYDKDF (reference sequence).

This clone showed up many times. The chain carries TRBV28 and TRBJ2-7; 14 nucleotides align to TRBD2. V lost 5 bases, J lost 5 bases, and 8 bases stayed unmatched. Germline lookup yields CDR1 MDHEN and CDR2 SYDVKM. There are 16 residues in the CDR3. CDR3: CASSASGTSGGDEQYF. The DNA for the CDR3 is TGTGCCAGCAGTGCGTCCGGGACTAGCGGGGGAGACGAGCAGTACTTC. Drawing the rest from reference TRBV28 and TRBJ2-7, the complete variable domain is DVKVTQSSRYLVKRTGEKVFLECVQDMDHENMFWYRQDPGLGLRLIYFSYDVKMKEKGDIPEGYSVSREKKERFSLILESASTNQTSMYLCASSASGTSGGDEQYFGPGTRLTVT.

The chain uses TRBV6-1 and TRBJ1-2; TRBD1 is a possible D gene (6 bases). Germline V CDR1 and CDR2: MNHNS, SASEGT. Deletions cut 0 bases from V and 4 bases from J, with 15 bases between. The CDR3 consists of 16 residues. This CDR3 reads CASSEALGGAGYGYTF. The CDR3 bases are TGTGCCAGCAGTGAAGCGCTTGGGGGGGCCGGCTATGGCTACACCTTC.

The chain combines TRBV28 with TRBJ2-3; 7 nucleotides align to TRBD2. With V trimmed by 6 bases and J by 1 base, 7 bases remained unmatched. The CDR3 is made up of 15 amino acids. Germline V CDR1 and CDR2: MDHEN, SYDVKM. In DNA, the CDR3 is TGTGCCAGCAGCCTACCTCGGGGGGGCACAGATACGCAGTATTTT. The encoded protein is CASSLPRGGTDTQYF.

V is TRBV5-4 and J is TRBJ2-1; 8 nucleotides match TRBD1. The length of the CDR3 is 16 residues. CDR1 and CDR2 (germline): SGHNT, YYREEE (reference sequence). The trim removed 4 bases at V and 0 bases at J, leaving 6 bases unmatched. CDR3 in DNA: TGTGCCAGCAGCGCAGGGGGCGCGTACTCCTACAATGAGCAGTTCTTC. It codes for CASSAGGAYSYNEQFF.

The gene calls are TRBV30 and TRBJ2-4, with 11 bases aligning to TRBD2. The CDR3 consists of 19 residues. Trimming removed 0 bases from V and 0 bases from J; junction bases left unmatched: 10. Germline V gene lookup returns CDR1 GTSNPN and CDR2 SVGIG (reference sequence). CDR3 sequence reads: CAWSVLRTSGGLAKNIQYF. In DNA form, the CDR3 reads TGTGCCTGGAGTGTACTGCGTACTAGCGGGGGTCTAGCCAAAAACATTCAGTACTTC.

The J gene is TRBJ2-1, the V gene TRBV20-1; 8 bases agree with TRBD2. CDR1 is DFQATT and CDR2 is SNEGSKA in the germline V gene (reference sequence). CDR3 size: 11 residues. V was clipped by 6 bases and J by 12 bases; unmatched bases: 7. The DNA of the CDR3 is TGCAGTGCCGGTTGGCTAGCGGGGCAGTTCTTC. Encoded protein: CSAGWLAGQFF.

J is TRBJ2-5 and V is TRBV24-1, with D tentatively TRBD2 (5 bases). The CDR3 is 18 amino acids. V lost 0 bases and J lost 2, with 18 bases in between. Germline CDR1 reads KGHDR; CDR2 reads SFDVKD. Here the CDR3 DNA reads TGTGCCACCAGTGATTTGCCCTATGGGCGAACGGGGCAAGAGACCCAGTACTTC. It specifies CATSDLPYGRTGQETQYF.

The chain employs TRBV7-2 and TRBJ1-1; unclear D gene. The CDR3 has 14 amino acids. The germline V gene has CDR1 SGHTA and CDR2 FQGNSA. V gave up 5 bases and J gave up 4 bases, with 14 bases separating them. Written as DNA, the CDR3 is TGTGCCAGCAGCCCACAAGTGTTGGCCACTGAAGCTTTCTTT. This sequence encodes CASSPQVLATEAFF.

As concerns this clone: Other DNA sequences of this sample code for an identical CDR3. The V and J genes are TRBV5-4 and TRBJ2-5, with D possibly matching TRBD2 (7 bases). V was shortened by 4 bases and J by 5 bases, with 12 bases between the two germline ends. The CDR3 has 13 residues. The germline V gene has CDR1 SGHNT and CDR2 YYREEE (reference sequence). The CDR3 DNA is TGTGCCAGCAGCCCGGGGGGCTTGGAGACCCAGTACTTC. Translating it yields CASSPGGLETQYF.

The chain combines TRBV7-2 with TRBJ2-7; D not resolved. The V gene lost 3 bases and the J gene lost 1 base, with 7 bases spanning the gap. Germline V gives CDR1 SGHTA, CDR2 FQGNSA. The CDR3 totals 13 residues. The DNA of the CDR3 is TGTGCCAGCAGCTTGGTTCAGTCCTACGAGCAGTACTTC. Amino acids: CASSLVQSYEQYF.

The rearrangement uses TRBV28 and TRBJ1-5, with unresolved D. Per germline, CDR1 MDHEN and CDR2 SYDVKM. V was cut by 6 bases and J by 4 bases, with 16 bases left in between. The CDR3 is 15 residues long. The CDR3 DNA is TGTGCCAGCAGACTAGCCCTCGGGCAGAATCAGCCCCAGCATTTT. It specifies CASRLALGQNQPQHF.

This chain joins TRBV3-1 (or the pseudogene TRBV3-2) and TRBJ2-7; D might be TRBD1 (5 bases). The V end lost 1 base, the J end lost 0 bases, and 10 bases lay between the germline ends. CDR3 length equals 15 residues. CDR1 and CDR2 (germline): LGHDT, YNNKEL (reference sequence). The CDR3 reads CASSQVWGASYEQYF. CDR3 DNA sequence: TGTGCCAGCAGCCAAGTTTGGGGCGCCTCCTACGAGCAGTACTTC.

J is TRBJ1-2 and V is TRBV6-5; weak D call: TRBD1 (6 bases). Germline CDR1 reads MNHEY; CDR2 reads SVGAGI. V was trimmed by 9 bases and J by 2 bases, leaving 13 bases between them. The CDR3 runs to 13 residues. The chain's CDR3 is CASKGGLNYGYTF. The CDR3, as DNA: TGTGCCAGTAAAGGGGGATTAAACTATGGCTACACCTTC.

The chain joins TRBV15 to TRBJ1-5; a weak D match, TRBD1 (5 bases). The CDR3 runs 14 residues. The V end was cut by 2 bases, the J end by 0 bases, with 5 bases between. Germline CDR1 LNHNV, CDR2 YYDKDF (reference sequence). This CDR3 is CATSRQGSNQPQHF. The CDR3 DNA reads TGTGCCACCAGCAGACAGGGTAGCAATCAGCCCCAGCATTTT. The complete variable domain, with remaining parts taken from reference TRBV15 and TRBJ1-5, reads DAMVIQNPRYQVTQFGKPVTLSCSQTLNHNVMYWYQQKSSQAPKLLFHYYDKDFNNEADTPDNFQSRRPNTSFCFLDIRSPGLGDTAMYLCATSRQGSNQPQHFGDGTRLSIL.

This clone was recorded only once. CDR3 sequence: CASSFGSQTEAFF. In DNA, the CDR3 is TGCGCCAGCAGCTTTGGCAGTCAGACTGAAGCTTTCTTT. This chain joins TRBV5-1 and TRBJ1-1, with D unclear. Between the trimmed V and J ends, which lost 2 bases and 5 bases, there was a span of 10 bases. In germline, CDR1 is SGHRS, CDR2 YFSETQ. The CDR3 runs to 13 residues.

This chain uses TRBV7-2 with TRBJ2-5, with TRBD2 matching 8 bases. The CDR3 loop spans 14 amino acids. Per germline, CDR1 SGHTA and CDR2 FQGNSA. Germline trimming cut 5 bases from V and 2 bases from J; bases unmatched to any gene: 4. CDR3 DNA sequence: TGTGCCAGCAGCGTCGGGGGGGTACAAGAGACCCAGTACTTC. Translating gives CASSVGGVQETQYF. Together with reference TRBV7-2 and TRBJ2-5, the CDR3 gives the full variable domain: GAGVSQSPSNKVTEKGKDVELRCDPISGHTALYWYRQSLGQGLEFLIYFQGNSAPDKSGLPSDRFSAERTGGSVSTLTIQRTQQEDSAVYLCASSVGGVQETQYFGPGTRLLVL.

The rearrangement uses TRBV9 and TRBJ2-5, with 7 bases lining up with TRBD2. CDR3 length: 15 residues. Looked up from germline, CDR1 is SGDLS and CDR2 is YYNGEE. With 2 bases clipped from V and 5 bases from J, the junction kept 9 bases outside the gene matches. CDR3 amino acids: CASSVRAGNLETQYF. The CDR3, as DNA: TGTGCCAGCAGCGTTCGAGCGGGGAACCTGGAGACCCAGTACTTC.

Here the CDR3 reads CATSEFRGGIVSYTF. The DNA of the CDR3 is TGTGCCACCAGTGAGTTTAGAGGCGGCATTGTGAGCTACACCTTC. V and J are TRBV24-1 and TRBJ1-2; D ambiguous. In germline, CDR1 is KGHDR, CDR2 SFDVKD. The CDR3 covers 15 residues. Trimming took 4 bases from V and 9 from J, leaving 20 bases between them.

The chain is built from TRBV10-3 and TRBJ2-7; 8 positions agree with TRBD1. Germline values: CDR1 ENHRY, CDR2 SYGVKD. The J segment lost 4 bases and the V segment lost 3 bases, leaving 2 bases of the junction unmatched. CDR3 size: 13 residues. CDR3 bases: TGTGCCATCAGTGAACGGACAGGGTACGAGCAGTACTTC. Amino acid sequence: CAISERTGYEQYF.

As for this clone: Other DNA sequences in the same sample also yield this CDR3. The J gene is TRBJ1-2, the V gene TRBV5-1, with 7 bases lining up with TRBD1. V lost 0 bases, J lost 0 bases, and 2 bases stayed unmatched. Looked up from germline, CDR1 is SGHRS and CDR2 is YFSETQ. The CDR3 length is 15 residues. The CDR3 is CASSLVQGANYGYTF. CDR3 in DNA: TGCGCCAGCAGCTTGGTTCAGGGGGCTAACTATGGCTACACCTTC.

This clone was seen only a few times. This chain uses TRBV21-1 with TRBJ1-2. TRBV21-1 is noted as a pseudogene. The CDR3 has 13 residues. CDR3 sequence: CASSPGGVNGYTF. The CDR3 DNA sequence: TGTGCCAGCAGCCCTGGGGGGGTCAATGGCTACACCTTC.

The J gene is TRBJ1-6, the V gene TRBV28; D remains unclear. The V gene lost 4 bases and the J gene lost 10 bases, with 11 bases spanning the gap. This CDR3 contains 13 residues. CDR1 and CDR2 (germline): MDHEN, SYDVKM. This chain's CDR3 is CASSSPGRSPLHF. The DNA of the CDR3 is TGTGCCAGCAGTTCCCCGGGAAGGTCACCCCTCCACTTT. Drawing the rest from reference TRBV28 and TRBJ1-6, the complete variable domain is DVKVTQSSRYLVKRTGEKVFLECVQDMDHENMFWYRQDPGLGLRLIYFSYDVKMKEKGDIPEGYSVSREKKERFSLILESASTNQTSMYLCASSSPGRSPLHFGNGTRLTVT.

The gene calls are TRBV19 and TRBJ2-7; TRBD1 agrees at 10 bases. CDR3 length equals 14 residues. The ends lost 6 bases at V and 3 bases at J; junction bases unmatched: 5. Germline CDR1 is LNHDA and CDR2 is SQIVND (reference sequence). The CDR3 DNA reads as TGTGCCAGTAGGAAGGGACAGGGGATCTACGAGCAGTACTTC. Protein sequence: CASRKGQGIYEQYF.

In its sample, this clone was seen many times. The genes are TRBV5-6 and TRBJ1-1; 7 bases fit TRBD1. Trimming cost V 2 bases and J 0 bases; bases outside gene matches: 10. The CDR3 runs 17 residues. Germline V gene data show CDR1 as SGHDT and CDR2 as YYEEEE. CDR3 bases: TGTGCCAGCAGCTTCGTTGCAGGGGGTTCGGTGAACACTGAAGCTTTCTTT. Translating gives CASSFVAGGSVNTEAFF.